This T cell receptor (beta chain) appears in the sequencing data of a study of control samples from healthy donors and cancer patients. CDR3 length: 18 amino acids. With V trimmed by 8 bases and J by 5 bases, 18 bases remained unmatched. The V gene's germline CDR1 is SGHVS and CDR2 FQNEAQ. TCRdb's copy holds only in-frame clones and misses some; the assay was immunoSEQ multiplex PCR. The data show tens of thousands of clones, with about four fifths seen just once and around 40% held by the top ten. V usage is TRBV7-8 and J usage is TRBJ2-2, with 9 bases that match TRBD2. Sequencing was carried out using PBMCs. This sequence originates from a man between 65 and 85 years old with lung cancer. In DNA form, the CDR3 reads TGTGCCAGCTTCCCCCTCCAGCTAGCGGGAATAGGGACCGGGGAGCTGTTTTTT. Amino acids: CASFPLQLAGIGTGELFF.